Below, 12 T cell receptor beta chains from the same sample are listed, as sequenced in a study of cytomegalovirus exposure and HLA in healthy donors. Measured with immunoSEQ multiplex PCR; TCRdb has only the in-frame clones, and not every one. The table lists about 140,000 clones, approximately 87% of them singletons. The sequencing input was PBMCs. These receptors were collected from a man aged 18-30 years in good health and CMV-seronegative.

The chain has TRBV6-1 and TRBJ1-1; TRBD1 might be the D (6 bases). V was pared by 5 bases and J by 7 bases, with 11 bases between. The germline CDR1 and CDR2 sequences are MNHNS and SASEGT. The CDR3 sequence is 12 residues long. This CDR3 is CASSQGFGEAFF. In DNA, the CDR3 is TGTGCCAGCAGTCAGGGGTTCGGTGAAGCTTTCTTT.

J is TRBJ2-2 and V is TRBV11-2, with 10 bases identical to TRBD2. V lost 0 bases, J lost 2 bases, and 3 bases stayed unmatched. This CDR3 has 17 amino acids. CDR1 and CDR2 from the germline V gene are SGHAT and FQNNGV. In DNA, the CDR3 is TGTGCCAGCAGCTTAGACGGACTAGCGGCAAACACCGGGGAGCTGTTTTTT. This sequence encodes CASSLDGLAANTGELFF. Drawing the rest from reference TRBV11-2 and TRBJ2-2, the complete variable domain is EAGVAQSPRYKIIEKRQSVAFWCNPISGHATLYWYQQILGQGPKLLIQFQNNGVVDDSQLPKDRFSAERLKGVDSTLKIQPAKLEDSAVYLCASSLDGLAANTGELFFGEGSRLTVL.

This chain connects TRBV7-2 to TRBJ2-5; TRBD2 matches 14 bases. This CDR3 comprises 16 residues. Germline lookup yields CDR1 SGHTA and CDR2 FQGNSA. The V and J ends lost 2 bases and 4 bases, in that order; junction bases with no gene match: 3. The CDR3 DNA reads as TGTGCCAGCAGCTTATCGGGACTAGCGGGAGTAGAGACCCAGTACTTC. Translation: CASSLSGLAGVETQYF.

The gene calls are TRBV19 and TRBJ1-5, with unresolved D. The CDR3 is 17 amino acids. Trimming took off 4 bases at V and 2 bases at J, with 18 bases between the two ends. Germline CDR1 reads LNHDA; CDR2 reads SQIVND (reference sequence). In DNA, the CDR3 is TGTGCCAGTAGTACCCGGGATTTTCGAATAGGCAATCAGCCCCAGCATTTT. Translated: CASSTRDFRIGNQPQHF.

This chain joins TRBV6-5 and TRBJ2-7, with 10 bases matching TRBD2. This CDR3 comprises 16 residues. Trimming removed 3 bases from V and 1 base from J; junction bases left unmatched: 6. Germline CDR1 reads MNHEY; CDR2 reads SVGAGI. CDR3 amino acids: CASSYGASGSSYEQYF. The CDR3 DNA sequence: TGTGCCAGCAGTTATGGGGCTAGCGGGAGTTCCTACGAGCAGTACTTC.

The chain carries TRBV5-4 and TRBJ1-2; the D is unclear. Germline V lookup: CDR1 SGHNT, CDR2 YYREEE (reference sequence). This CDR3 spans 15 amino acids. Trimming took 2 bases from V and 5 from J, leaving 16 bases between them. DNA for the CDR3: TGTGCCAGCAGCTTACCGACCTGGGCGCAGTATGGCTACACCTTC. This codes for CASSLPTWAQYGYTF.

The gene calls are TRBV5-4 and TRBJ2-3, with TRBD1 identical over 8 bases. V lost 2 bases and J lost 2; bases outside the gene matches: 4. The length of the CDR3 is 15 residues. CDR1 is SGHNT, CDR2 YYREEE, per germline (reference sequence). DNA for the CDR3: TGTGCCAGCAGCTTAGGACAGGGCGACACAGATACGCAGTATTTT. Translating it yields CASSLGQGDTDTQYF. Supplemented by reference TRBV5-4 and TRBJ2-3, the full variable domain reads ETGVTQSPTHLIKTRGQQVTLRCSSQSGHNTVSWYQQALGQGPQFIFQYYREEENGRGNFPPRFSGLQFPNYSSELNVNALELDDSALYLCASSLGQGDTDTQYFGPGTRLTVL.

V is TRBV19 and J is TRBJ1-1; 8 positions agree with TRBD1. The germline V gene encodes CDR1 LNHDA and CDR2 SQIVND (reference sequence). V shed 3 bases, J shed 4 bases, and the junction held 10 bases outside the gene matches. CDR3 length: 16 amino acids. The CDR3 loop is CASSIVALQGGTEAFF. CDR3 DNA sequence: TGTGCCAGTAGTATTGTGGCTTTACAGGGGGGCACTGAAGCTTTCTTT.

The chain combines TRBV5-6 with TRBJ2-7, with D possibly being TRBD2 (6 bases). The CDR3 is 16 amino acids. Germline V CDR1 and CDR2: SGHDT, YYEEEE. V was clipped by 4 bases and J by 0 bases, with 17 bases between them. DNA of the CDR3: TGTGCCAGCAGCACTGCTGCGGGAAGGAGCTCCTACGAGCAGTACTTC. Its translation is CASSTAAGRSSYEQYF.

Here the CDR3 DNA reads TGCGCCAGCAGCCCCGGACAGGGTCTAGAGACCCAGTACTTC. It codes for CASSPGQGLETQYF. The chain joins TRBV5-1 to TRBJ2-5; 8 bases fit TRBD1. Germline V CDR1 and CDR2: SGHRS, YFSETQ. The CDR3 spans 14 residues. V lost 4 bases and J lost 4; bases outside the gene matches: 6.

The rearrangement uses TRBV5-6 and TRBJ2-7, with a tentative D call TRBD1 (6 bases). The CDR3 consists of 14 residues. Germline CDR1 SGHDT, CDR2 YYEEEE. Trimming pared 3 bases from V and 3 bases from J, leaving 13 bases between. CDR3 residues: CASSYPRQDYEQYF. In DNA, the CDR3 is TGTGCCAGCAGCTACCCCCGACAGGACTACGAGCAGTACTTC.

The chain recombines TRBV9 with TRBJ2-7; the match to TRBD2 covers 10 bases. With V trimmed by 3 bases and J by 5 bases, 8 bases remained unmatched. The CDR3 extends over 15 amino acids. Germline V gives CDR1 SGDLS, CDR2 YYNGEE. CDR3 amino acids: CASSGASGSVNEQYF. CDR3 nucleotide sequence: TGTGCCAGCAGCGGGGCTAGCGGGAGTGTTAACGAGCAGTACTTC.